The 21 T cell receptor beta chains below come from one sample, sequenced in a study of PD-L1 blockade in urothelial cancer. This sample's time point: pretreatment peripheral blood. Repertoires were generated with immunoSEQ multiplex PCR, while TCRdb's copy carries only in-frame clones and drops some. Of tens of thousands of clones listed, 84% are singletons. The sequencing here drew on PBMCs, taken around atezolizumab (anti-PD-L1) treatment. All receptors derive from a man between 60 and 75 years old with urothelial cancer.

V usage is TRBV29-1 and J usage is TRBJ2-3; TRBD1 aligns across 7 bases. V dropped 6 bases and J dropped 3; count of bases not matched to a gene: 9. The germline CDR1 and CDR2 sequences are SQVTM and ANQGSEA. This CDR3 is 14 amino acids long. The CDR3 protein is CSVVTGAGTDTQYF. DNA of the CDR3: TGCAGCGTCGTCACAGGGGCCGGGACAGATACGCAGTATTTT.

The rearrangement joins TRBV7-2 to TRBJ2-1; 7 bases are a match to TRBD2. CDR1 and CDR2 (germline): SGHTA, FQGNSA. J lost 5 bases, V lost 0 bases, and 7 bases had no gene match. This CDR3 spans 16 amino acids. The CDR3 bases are TGTGCCAGCAGCTTAGCGTCCCAGCGGGGACACAATGAGCAGTTCTTC. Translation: CASSLASQRGHNEQFF.

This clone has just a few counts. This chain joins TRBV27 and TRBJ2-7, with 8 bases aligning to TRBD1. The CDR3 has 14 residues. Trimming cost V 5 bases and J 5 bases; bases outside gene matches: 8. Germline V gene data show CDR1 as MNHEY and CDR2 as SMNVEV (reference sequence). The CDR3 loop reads CASSLDRGGNEQYF. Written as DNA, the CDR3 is TGTGCCAGCAGTCTAGACAGGGGAGGTAACGAGCAGTACTTC.

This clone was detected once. As DNA, the CDR3 is TGCGCCAGCAGCTTGACGGGAGATAGCTCCTACGAGCAGTACTTC. Translated: CASSLTGDSSYEQYF. The gene calls are TRBV5-1 and TRBJ2-7, with D possibly being TRBD2 (6 bases). This CDR3 is 15 amino acids long. V was pared by 1 base and J by 0 bases, with 11 bases between. Germline assignment: CDR1 SGHRS and CDR2 YFSETQ.

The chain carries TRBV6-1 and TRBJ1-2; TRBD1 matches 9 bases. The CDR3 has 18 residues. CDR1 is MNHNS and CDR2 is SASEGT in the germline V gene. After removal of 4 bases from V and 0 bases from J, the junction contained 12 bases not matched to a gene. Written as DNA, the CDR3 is TGTGCCAGCAGTGCCGACTGGACAGGGGAAATGTCTAACTATGGCTACACCTTC. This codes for CASSADWTGEMSNYGYTF.

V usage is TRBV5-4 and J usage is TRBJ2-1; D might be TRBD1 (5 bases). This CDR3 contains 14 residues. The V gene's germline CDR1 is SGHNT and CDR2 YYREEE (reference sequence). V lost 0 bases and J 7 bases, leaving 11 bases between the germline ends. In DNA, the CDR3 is TGTGCCAGCAGCTTGGGGTCAGGGTGGAATGAGCAGTTCTTC. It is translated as CASSLGSGWNEQFF.

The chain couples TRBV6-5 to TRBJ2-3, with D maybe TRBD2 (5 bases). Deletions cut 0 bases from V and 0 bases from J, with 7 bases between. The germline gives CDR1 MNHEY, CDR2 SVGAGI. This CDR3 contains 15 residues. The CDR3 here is CASSYSGESTDTQYF. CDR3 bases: TGTGCCAGCAGTTACTCTGGGGAGAGCACAGATACGCAGTATTTT.

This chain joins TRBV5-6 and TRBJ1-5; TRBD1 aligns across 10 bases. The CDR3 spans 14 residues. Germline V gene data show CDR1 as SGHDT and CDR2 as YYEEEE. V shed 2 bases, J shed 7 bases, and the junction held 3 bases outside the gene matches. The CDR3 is CASSFRDRGQPQHF. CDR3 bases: TGTGCCAGCAGCTTCAGGGACAGGGGCCAGCCCCAGCATTTT.

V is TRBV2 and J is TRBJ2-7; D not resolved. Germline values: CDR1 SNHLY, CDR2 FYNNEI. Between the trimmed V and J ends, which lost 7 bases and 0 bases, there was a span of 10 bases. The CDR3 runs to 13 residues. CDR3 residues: CASKSQDSYEQYF. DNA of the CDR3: TGTGCCAGCAAAAGTCAGGACTCCTACGAGCAGTACTTC.

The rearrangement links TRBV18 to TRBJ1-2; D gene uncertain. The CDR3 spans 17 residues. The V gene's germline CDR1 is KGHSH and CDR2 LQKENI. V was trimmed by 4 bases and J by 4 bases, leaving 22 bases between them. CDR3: CASSLAAPGPEAYGYTF. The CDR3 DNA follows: TGTGCCAGCTCACTGGCCGCGCCTGGACCGGAGGCCTATGGCTACACCTTC.

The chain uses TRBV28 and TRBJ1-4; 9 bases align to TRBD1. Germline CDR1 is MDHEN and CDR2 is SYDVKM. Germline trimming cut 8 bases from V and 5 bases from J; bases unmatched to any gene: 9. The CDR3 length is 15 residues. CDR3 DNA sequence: TGTGCCAGCCGGACAGGGGCCAGGGGGAATGAAAAACTGTTTTTT. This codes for CASRTGARGNEKLFF. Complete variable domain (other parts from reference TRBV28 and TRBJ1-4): DVKVTQSSRYLVKRTGEKVFLECVQDMDHENMFWYRQDPGLGLRLIYFSYDVKMKEKGDIPEGYSVSREKKERFSLILESASTNQTSMYLCASRTGARGNEKLFFGSGTQLSVL.

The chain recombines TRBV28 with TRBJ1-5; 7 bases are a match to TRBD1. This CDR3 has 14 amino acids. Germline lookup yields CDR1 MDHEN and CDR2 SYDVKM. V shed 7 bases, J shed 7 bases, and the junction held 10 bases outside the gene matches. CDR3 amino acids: CASNGQGGQQPQHF. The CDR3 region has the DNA TGTGCCAGCAACGGACAAGGGGGCCAGCAGCCCCAGCATTTT.

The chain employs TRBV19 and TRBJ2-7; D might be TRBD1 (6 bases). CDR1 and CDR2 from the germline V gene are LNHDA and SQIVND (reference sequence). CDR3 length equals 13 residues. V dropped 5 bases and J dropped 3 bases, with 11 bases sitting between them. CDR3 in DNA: TGTGCCAGTAGTCAGGGGTCACTCTACGAGCAGTACTTC. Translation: CASSQGSLYEQYF.

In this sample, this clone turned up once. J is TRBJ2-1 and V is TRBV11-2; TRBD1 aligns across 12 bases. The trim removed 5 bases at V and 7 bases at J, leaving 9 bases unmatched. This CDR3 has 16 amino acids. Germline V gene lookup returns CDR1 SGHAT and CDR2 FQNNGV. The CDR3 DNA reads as TGTGCCAGCAGCCCCGAGGGACAGGGGGCTCGTAATGAGCAGTTCTTC. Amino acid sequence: CASSPEGQGARNEQFF.

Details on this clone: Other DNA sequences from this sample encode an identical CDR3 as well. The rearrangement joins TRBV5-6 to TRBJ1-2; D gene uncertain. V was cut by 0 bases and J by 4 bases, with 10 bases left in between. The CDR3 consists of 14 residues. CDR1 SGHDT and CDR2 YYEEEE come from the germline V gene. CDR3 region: CASSLAGSSYGYTF. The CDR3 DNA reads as TGTGCCAGCAGCTTGGCTGGGAGCAGCTATGGCTACACCTTC.

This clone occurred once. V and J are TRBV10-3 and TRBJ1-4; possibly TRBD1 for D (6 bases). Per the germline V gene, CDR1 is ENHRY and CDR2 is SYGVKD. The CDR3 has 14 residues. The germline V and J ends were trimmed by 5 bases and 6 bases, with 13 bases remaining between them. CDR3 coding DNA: TGTGCCATCAGTACAGGGAGGGCTGATGAAAAACTGTTTTTT. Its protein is CAISTGRADEKLFF.

The CDR3 sequence is CASSLGGNSNQPQHF. DNA for the CDR3: TGTGCCAGCAGCTTAGGAGGAAATAGCAATCAGCCCCAGCATTTT. This chain connects TRBV7-9 to TRBJ1-5; D call uncertain. The V gene's germline CDR1 is SEHNR and CDR2 FQNEAQ (reference sequence). V was shortened by 1 base and J by 0 bases, with 7 bases between the two germline ends. The length of the CDR3 is 15 residues.

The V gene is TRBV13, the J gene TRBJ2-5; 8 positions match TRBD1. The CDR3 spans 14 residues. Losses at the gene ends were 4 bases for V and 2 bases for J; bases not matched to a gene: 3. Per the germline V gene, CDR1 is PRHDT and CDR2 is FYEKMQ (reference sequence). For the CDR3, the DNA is TGTGCCAGCAGCTGGGACAGGAGACAAGAGACCCAGTACTTC. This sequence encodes CASSWDRRQETQYF.

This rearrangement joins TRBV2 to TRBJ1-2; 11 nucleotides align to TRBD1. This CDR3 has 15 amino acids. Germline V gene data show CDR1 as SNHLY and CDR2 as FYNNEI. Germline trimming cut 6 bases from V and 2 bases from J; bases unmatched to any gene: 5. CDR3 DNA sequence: TGTGCCAGCAGCCCGGACAGGGGGCACAACTATGGCTACACCTTC. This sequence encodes CASSPDRGHNYGYTF.

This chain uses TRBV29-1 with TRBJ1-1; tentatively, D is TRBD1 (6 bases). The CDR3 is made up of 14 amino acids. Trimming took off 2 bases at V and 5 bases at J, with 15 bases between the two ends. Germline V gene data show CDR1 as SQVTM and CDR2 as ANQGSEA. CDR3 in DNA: TGCAGCGTTGAATGGGAGGGGGGCATTACTGAAGCTTTCTTT. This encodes CSVEWEGGITEAFF. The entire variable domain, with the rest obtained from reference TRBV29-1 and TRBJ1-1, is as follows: SAVISQKPSRDICQRGTSLTIQCQVDSQVTMMFWYRQQPGQSLTLIATANQGSEATYESGFVIDKFPISRPNLTFSTLTVSNMSPEDSSIYLCSVEWEGGITEAFFGQGTRLTVV.

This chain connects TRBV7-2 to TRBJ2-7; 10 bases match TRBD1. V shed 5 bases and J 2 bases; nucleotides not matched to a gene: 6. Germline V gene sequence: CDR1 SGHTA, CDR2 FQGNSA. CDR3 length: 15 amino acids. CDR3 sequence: CASSPPGQGAYEQYF. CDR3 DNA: TGTGCCAGCAGCCCTCCCGGACAGGGGGCCTACGAGCAGTACTTC.